The 17 T cell receptor beta chains below all came from one sample that was sequenced in a study of T cell responses to AZD1222 COVID-19 vaccine. Generated by immunoSEQ multiplex PCR, the TCRdb table keeps only in-frame clones and is missing some. The top ten hold 1.3% of the sample, which has about 70,000 clones, 70% to 90% seen once. The material sequenced was peripheral blood, taken 28 days after the second AZD1222 dose. These receptors all come from an adult who received the AZD1222 COVID-19 vaccine.

The chain combines TRBV7-3 with TRBJ2-2, with D tentatively TRBD1 or TRBD2 (6 bases each). CDR3 length: 16 residues. The germline gives CDR1 SGHTA, CDR2 FQGTGA. V lost 5 bases and J 1 base, leaving 14 bases between the germline ends. The CDR3 nucleotides read TGTGCCAGCAGCCCCCGCGGGACACTGAACACCGGGGAGCTGTTTTTT. Protein: CASSPRGTLNTGELFF.

This rearrangement joins TRBV5-1 to TRBJ2-1; 8 positions agree with TRBD1. The trim removed 5 bases at V and 4 bases at J, leaving 11 bases unmatched. The CDR3 spans 16 residues. Germline V lookup: CDR1 SGHRS, CDR2 YFSETQ. The CDR3 region has the DNA TGCGCCAGCAGTTTTCCGGACAGGGCCTTTTACAATGAGCAGTTCTTC. Protein: CASSFPDRAFYNEQFF. Based on the CDR3 plus reference TRBV5-1 and TRBJ2-1, the full variable domain is KAGVTQTPRYLIKTRGQQVTLSCSPISGHRSVSWYQQTPGQGLQFLFEYFSETQRNKGNFPGRFSGRQFSNSRSEMNVSTLELGDSALYLCASSFPDRAFYNEQFFGPGTRLTVL.

This chain connects TRBV6-5 to TRBJ2-7; possibly TRBD2 for D (6 bases). The CDR3 loop spans 15 amino acids. Germline CDR1 is MNHEY and CDR2 is SVGAGI. V gave up 0 bases and J gave up 1 base, with 10 bases separating them. The CDR3 bases are TGTGCCAGCAGTTACTCGTTGGAGGGGTCCTACGAGCAGTACTTC. It specifies CASSYSLEGSYEQYF.

This sequence joins TRBV10-3 and TRBJ1-2, with 8 bases aligning to TRBD1. CDR3 size: 12 residues. Looked up from germline, CDR1 is ENHRY and CDR2 is SYGVKD. V lost 11 bases to trimming and J lost 7 bases; unmatched junction nucleotides: 9. CDR3 in amino acids: CALGQGGVGYTF. The CDR3 DNA reads as TGTGCCTTAGGACAGGGAGGTGTTGGCTACACCTTC.

This sequence joins TRBV4-3 and TRBJ1-4, with D perhaps matching TRBD1 (5 bases). V was trimmed by 4 bases and J by 5 bases, leaving 11 bases between them. Per germline, CDR1 LGHNA and CDR2 YSLEER. This CDR3 contains 14 residues. CDR3 sequence reads: CASSRTRTNEKLFF. As DNA, the CDR3 is TGCGCCAGCAGCCGAACTCGGACAAATGAAAAACTGTTTTTT.

The chain is built from TRBV6-2 or TRBV6-3 and TRBJ2-1, with TRBD1 identical over 10 bases. Germline assignment: CDR1 MNHEY and CDR2 SVGEGT. Trimming took 5 bases from V and 8 from J; bases not matched to a gene: 6. The CDR3 runs to 14 residues. CDR3 bases: TGTGCCAGCAGTCGGACAGGGGGTAAGGATGAGCAGTTCTTC. This sequence encodes CASSRTGGKDEQFF.

The chain couples TRBV20-1 to TRBJ2-1, with D unclear. The V gene's germline CDR1 is DFQATT and CDR2 SNEGSKA (reference sequence). The CDR3 has 13 residues. Trimming stripped 3 bases from V and 0 bases from J, with 6 bases between. CDR3 loop: CSASTSSYNEQFF. The CDR3 bases are TGCAGTGCTAGTACGAGCTCCTACAATGAGCAGTTCTTC.

The chain recombines TRBV19 with TRBJ2-5; D is possibly TRBD1 or TRBD2 (5 bases each). V gave up 1 base and J gave up 5 bases, with 11 bases separating them. CDR1 is LNHDA, CDR2 SQIVND, per germline (reference sequence). The CDR3 totals 14 residues. The CDR3 loop reads CASSIGGRWETQYF. The CDR3 DNA sequence: TGTGCCAGTAGTATAGGGGGACGGTGGGAGACCCAGTACTTC. Variable domain in full (rest from reference TRBV19 and TRBJ2-5): DGGITQSPKYLFRKEGQNVTLSCEQNLNHDAMYWYRQDPGQGLRLIYYSQIVNDFQKGDIAEGYSVSREKKESFPLTVTSAQKNPTAFYLCASSIGGRWETQYFGPGTRLLVL.

J is TRBJ1-5 and V is TRBV7-8; D is undetermined. V was cut by 2 bases and J by 5 bases, with 13 bases left in between. The length of the CDR3 is 15 residues. Germline CDR1 and CDR2: SGHVS and FQNEAQ. The CDR3 spells CASSLYPRSDQPQHF. CDR3 in DNA: TGTGCCAGCAGCTTATATCCCCGCTCGGATCAGCCCCAGCATTTT.

This chain joins TRBV10-3 and TRBJ1-3; TRBD1 matches at 7 bases. The V gene's germline CDR1 is ENHRY and CDR2 SYGVKD. After removal of 6 bases from V and 2 bases from J, the junction contained 4 bases not matched to a gene. The CDR3 runs 14 residues. The CDR3 bases are TGTGCCATCAGAGAGGGGGCCACTGGAAACACCATATATTTT. Amino acid sequence: CAIREGATGNTIYF.

The rearrangement uses TRBV27 and TRBJ2-3, with a tentative D call TRBD2 (6 bases). V dropped 4 bases and J dropped 0 bases, with 14 bases sitting between them. Germline-derived CDR1 and CDR2 are MNHEY and SMNVEV (reference sequence). The CDR3 extends over 16 amino acids. The CDR3 loop is CASSSPGSPSTDTQYF. CDR3 in DNA: TGTGCCAGCAGTTCGCCCGGGAGCCCTAGCACAGATACGCAGTATTTT.

The J gene is TRBJ1-5, the V gene TRBV2; TRBD1 matches 8 bases. Per germline, CDR1 SNHLY and CDR2 FYNNEI. V was clipped by 4 bases and J by 5 bases; unmatched bases: 4. This CDR3 is built from 14 residues. DNA for the CDR3: TGTGCCAGCAGTGTGTACAGGGGGTATCAGCCCCAGCATTTT. The encoded protein is CASSVYRGYQPQHF.

The chain has TRBV7-9 and TRBJ1-2, with 11 nucleotides matching TRBD1. The CDR3 contains 15 residues. Trimming took 4 bases from V and 6 from J; bases not matched to a gene: 7. The germline V gene encodes CDR1 SEHNR and CDR2 FQNEAQ (reference sequence). The CDR3 spells CASSSAGQGVHGYTF. CDR3 nucleotides: TGTGCCAGCAGCTCCGCGGGACAGGGGGTCCATGGCTACACCTTC.

This clone was detected only once. V is TRBV21-1 and J is TRBJ1-5; the table's D call TRBD1 went unverified against the DNA. TRBV21-1 counts as a pseudogene. There are 17 residues in the CDR3. In DNA, the CDR3 is TGTGCCAGCAGCAAAGGACTCCGGGACAGGAGCAATCAGCCCCAGCATTTT. It translates to CASSKGLRDRSNQPQHF.

CDR3 nucleotide sequence: TGTGCCAGTAGTATAGATTCCCCCTCCTCCTACGAGCAGTACTTC. Its translation is CASSIDSPSSYEQYF. The chain combines TRBV19 with TRBJ2-7; D is unresolved. Germline V gene data show CDR1 as LNHDA and CDR2 as SQIVND (reference sequence). Trimming removed 0 bases from V and 0 bases from J, with 9 bases in between. CDR3 length: 15 amino acids.

This chain uses TRBV5-6 with TRBJ1-2; D gene uncertain. CDR3 length: 11 residues. Trimming removed 1 base from V and 6 bases from J, with 4 bases in between. The germline V gene has CDR1 SGHDT and CDR2 YYEEEE. In DNA, the CDR3 is TGTGCCAGCAGCTTGCTGAATGGCTACACCTTC. It codes for CASSLLNGYTF.

This rearrangement joins TRBV7-9 to TRBJ1-6, with TRBD1 matching 7 bases. The CDR3 is made up of 15 amino acids. Unmatched junction bases numbered 6, after V lost 5 bases and J lost 5 bases. From germline, CDR1 is SEHNR and CDR2 FQNEAQ (reference sequence). CDR3 in amino acids: CASSPGQENNSPLHF. The CDR3 DNA follows: TGTGCCAGCAGCCCTGGACAGGAGAATAATTCACCCCTCCACTTT.